This passage covers 16 T cell receptor beta chains from one sample sequenced in a study of early T cells in non-severe SARS-CoV-2 infection. TCRdb analysed the 5' RACE reads with MiXCR anew, one entry per CDR3 protein. The profile shows about 90,000 distinct CDR3 sequences, over 13% of them singletons. The material sequenced was whole blood. The receptors derive from an adult who was a healthcare worker with PCR-confirmed SARS-CoV-2 infection or an uninfected control (not recorded which).

The rearrangement uses TRBV19 and TRBJ2-3, with D possibly matching TRBD2 (6 bases). Trimming took 7 bases from V and 2 from J, leaving 16 bases between them. The germline CDR1 and CDR2 sequences are LNHDA and SQIVND (reference sequence). The CDR3 consists of 15 residues. The CDR3 DNA follows: TGTGCCAGTACCCCCACTAGCAGCCTCACAGATACGCAGTATTTT. The encoded protein is CASTPTSSLTDTQYF.

This rearrangement joins TRBV3-1 to TRBJ2-2; 10 bases are shared with TRBD2. The germline CDR1 and CDR2 sequences are LGHDT and YNNKEL (reference sequence). The CDR3 loop spans 18 amino acids. V trimming: 4 bases; J trimming: 7 bases; junction bases outside the gene matches: 15. For the CDR3, the DNA is TGTGCCAGCAGCCCCCAAGGACTAGCGGTTTTAGAAGGCGGGGAGCTGTTTTTT. Amino acid sequence: CASSPQGLAVLEGGELFF.

This clonotype was counted only a few times. The chain couples TRBV21-1 to TRBJ2-7. TRBV21-1 is given as a pseudogene. The CDR3 contains 13 residues. CDR3 bases: TGTGCCAGCAGCAGCTCTTGGTATAACGAGCAGTACTTC. Amino acids: CASSSSWYNEQYF.

The V and J genes are TRBV2 and TRBJ2-2, with 8 bases aligning to TRBD2. The CDR3 runs 13 residues. After removal of 6 bases from V and 6 bases from J, the junction contained 3 bases not matched to a gene. Per the germline V gene, CDR1 is SNHLY and CDR2 is FYNNEI. CDR3 protein: CASRGLAPGELFF. The DNA for the CDR3 is TGTGCCAGCAGAGGACTAGCTCCCGGGGAGCTGTTTTTT.

This clonotype showed up many times. The rearrangement uses TRBV27 and TRBJ2-3, with TRBD2 identical over 7 bases. J gave up 1 base and V 6 bases, and 13 bases lay outside the gene matches. This CDR3 is 17 amino acids long. Germline V gene sequence: CDR1 MNHEY, CDR2 SMNVEV (reference sequence). The CDR3 nucleotides read TGTGCCAGCAGCCCATTGATGGGGGGGTCCCGCACAGATACGCAGTATTTT. Translated: CASSPLMGGSRTDTQYF.

The CDR3 DNA follows: TGTGCCAGCAGAGGATTAGCGGGAAATGAGCAGTTCTTC. Translating gives CASRGLAGNEQFF. V is TRBV12-3 or TRBV12-4 and J is TRBJ2-1; 8 nucleotides align to TRBD2. The V gene end was trimmed by 6 bases and the J gene end by 7 bases; junction bases not matched to a gene: 5. The CDR3 spans 13 residues.

The V call is TRBV28, the J call TRBJ1-1; D is unresolved. This CDR3 region has 13 residues. Germline CDR1 and CDR2: MDHEN and SYDVKM. V lost 1 base and J lost 6, with 9 bases in between. The CDR3: CASSLSHDAEAFF. In DNA form, the CDR3 reads TGTGCCAGCAGTTTATCCCACGACGCTGAAGCTTTCTTT.

This sequence joins TRBV12-3 or TRBV12-4 and TRBJ2-5; 7 nucleotides align to TRBD1. J was trimmed by 4 bases and V by 6 bases; bases with no gene match: 2. The CDR3 covers 12 residues. The CDR3 loop is CASRTGIETQYF. CDR3 sequence (DNA): TGTGCCAGCAGGACAGGGATAGAGACCCAGTACTTC.

This clonotype was detected a few times. The chain has TRBV5-1 and TRBJ2-1, with 11 positions matching TRBD1. CDR3 size: 15 residues. Germline CDR1 SGHRS, CDR2 YFSETQ. The V and J ends lost 0 bases and 6 bases, in that order; junction bases with no gene match: 2. The chain's CDR3 is CASSLAGQGANEQFF. The CDR3 DNA follows: TGCGCCAGCAGCTTGGCCGGACAGGGGGCCAATGAGCAGTTCTTC.

This chain connects TRBV7-8 to TRBJ2-7; 8 bases agree with TRBD1. The V segment lost 6 bases and the J segment 3 bases; nucleotides outside the gene matches: 10. The CDR3 is made up of 15 amino acids. CDR1 is SGHVS, CDR2 FQNEAQ, per germline. Written as DNA, the CDR3 is TGTGCCAGCAGAACAGGGACAGGCCTTAACTACGAGCAGTACTTC. Translating it yields CASRTGTGLNYEQYF. The full variable domain, rest sourced from reference TRBV7-8 and TRBJ2-7, is GAGVSQSPRYKVAKRGQDVALRCDPISGHVSLFWYQQALGQGPEFLTYFQNEAQLDKSGLPSDRFFAERPEGSVSTLKIQRTQQEDSAVYLCASRTGTGLNYEQYFGPGTRLTVT.

This clonotype came up a few times. The chain uses TRBV6-6 and TRBJ1-1; D gene uncertain. Trimming pared 5 bases from V and 11 bases from J, leaving 12 bases between. The CDR3 contains 11 residues. The V gene's germline CDR1 is MNHNY and CDR2 SVGAGI (reference sequence). The CDR3 spells CASSPGGGAFF. The CDR3 coding sequence is TGTGCCAGCAGTCCCGGAGGAGGGGCTTTCTTT.

In its sample, this clonotype was seen many times. The rearrangement uses TRBV2 and TRBJ1-2, with 10 bases aligning to TRBD1. The length of the CDR3 is 16 residues. Trimming removed 1 base from V and 6 bases from J; junction bases left unmatched: 8. In germline, CDR1 is SNHLY, CDR2 FYNNEI. For the CDR3, the DNA is TGTGCCAGCAGTGAAGGGACAGGGGGAGATGTCCATGGCTACACCTTC. This sequence encodes CASSEGTGGDVHGYTF.

This clonotype turned up a few times. V gene TRBV7-9 combines with J gene TRBJ2-1, with D unclear. This CDR3 region has 14 residues. The germline V gene has CDR1 SEHNR and CDR2 FQNEAQ (reference sequence). V dropped 0 bases and J dropped 10 bases, with 13 bases sitting between them. CDR3 coding DNA: TGTGCCAGCAGCTTAGCGCTGGTACCGGAGGAGCAGTTCTTC. Translating gives CASSLALVPEEQFF. Variable domain in full (rest from reference TRBV7-9 and TRBJ2-1): DTGVSQNPRHKITKRGQNVTFRCDPISEHNRLYWYRQTLGQGPEFLTYFQNEAQLEKSRLLSDRFSAERPKGSFSTLEIQRTEQGDSAMYLCASSLALVPEEQFFGPGTRLTVL.

This clonotype was found a few times. The chain combines TRBV28 with TRBJ2-7; a weak D match, TRBD2 (5 bases). Germline V gene lookup returns CDR1 MDHEN and CDR2 SYDVKM. This CDR3 has 19 amino acids. Trimming left V 5 bases short and J 0 bases short, with 26 bases between. CDR3 in amino acids: CASSTPVRTSLSYSYEQYF. DNA for the CDR3: TGTGCCAGCAGTACACCTGTAAGGACTTCCCTCTCCTACTCCTACGAGCAGTACTTC.

The chain employs TRBV7-8 and TRBJ2-7; the D call may be TRBD1 or TRBD2 (5 bases each). The germline V gene has CDR1 SGHVS and CDR2 FQNEAQ. This CDR3 spans 17 amino acids. Trimming removed 5 bases at V and 6 bases at J, with 26 bases between. CDR3 in amino acids: CASSLGFPLGVPSEQYF. Written as DNA, the CDR3 is TGTGCCAGCAGCCTAGGTTTCCCACTGGGGGTTCCTTCCGAGCAGTACTTC. Variable domain in full (rest from reference TRBV7-8 and TRBJ2-7): GAGVSQSPRYKVAKRGQDVALRCDPISGHVSLFWYQQALGQGPEFLTYFQNEAQLDKSGLPSDRFFAERPEGSVSTLKIQRTQQEDSAVYLCASSLGFPLGVPSEQYFGPGTRLTVT.

This clonotype showed up just a few times. This sequence joins TRBV7-8 and TRBJ1-5; D uncertain. The CDR3 sequence is 14 residues long. Looked up from germline, CDR1 is SGHVS and CDR2 is FQNEAQ. V was trimmed by 4 bases and J by 0 bases, leaving 7 bases between them. CDR3 DNA sequence: TGTGCCAGCAGCTGGGCCGATAGCAATCAGCCCCAGCATTTT. Protein product: CASSWADSNQPQHF.